These 27 T cell receptor beta chains were all obtained from the same sample, sequenced in a study of OX40 agonist ivuxolimab in advanced cancers. Libraries were prepared by immunoSEQ multiplex PCR; TCRdb keeps only in-frame clonotypes and omits some of them. The sample has approximately 35,000 clones, about 81% seen once; the top ten hold roughly 20%. The input for sequencing was CD4+ or CD8+ T cells sorted from blood, taken in a trial of the OX40 agonist ivuxolimab. The receptors originated from an adult with an advanced solid tumor such as melanoma, head and neck, liver or kidney cancer.

The chain links TRBV28 to TRBJ2-3, with D maybe TRBD1 (6 bases). V lost 9 bases to trimming and J lost 1 base, with 14 bases between them. Germline CDR1 reads MDHEN; CDR2 reads SYDVKM. The CDR3 contains 14 residues. In DNA form, the CDR3 reads TGTGCCAGTTTGACAGGTTTTGGCACAGATACGCAGTATTTT. Its translation is CASLTGFGTDTQYF.

V usage is TRBV6-6 and J usage is TRBJ2-5, with 12 bases matching TRBD1. Germline CDR1 is MNHNY and CDR2 is SVGAGI (reference sequence). There are 15 residues in the CDR3. Germline trimming cut 6 bases from V and 6 bases from J; bases unmatched to any gene: 8. CDR3 sequence reads: CASSFSGQGAKTQYF. The CDR3 bases are TGTGCCAGCAGCTTCTCGGGACAGGGGGCGAAGACCCAGTACTTC.

This clone was observed once. The chain has TRBV7-9 and TRBJ1-2; D remains unclear. CDR1 and CDR2 from the germline V gene are SEHNR and FQNEAQ (reference sequence). Trimming shortened V by 3 bases and J by 8 bases, and 13 bases separated the two germline ends. This CDR3 has 13 residues. CDR3 bases: TGTGCCAGCAGCTTGGGTGCAGGCTGGGGCTACACCTTC. Its translation: CASSLGAGWGYTF.

The V gene is TRBV19, the J gene TRBJ2-5, with 11 bases lining up with TRBD1. The CDR3 sequence is 13 residues long. The junction had 0 bases not matched to a gene; V was cut back by 4 bases and J by 5 bases. Germline-derived CDR1 and CDR2 are LNHDA and SQIVND (reference sequence). CDR3 DNA: TGTGCCAGTAGTAGGGACAGGGGGGAGACCCAGTACTTC. The encoded protein is CASSRDRGETQYF.

V usage is TRBV7-2 and J usage is TRBJ1-5; 9 positions agree with TRBD1. This CDR3 has 14 residues. V was pared by 6 bases and J by 7 bases, with 7 bases of the junction left unmatched. CDR1 and CDR2 from the germline V gene are SGHTA and FQGNSA. The CDR3, as DNA: TGTGCCAGCAGTACCGGGACAGGGAGACAGCCCCAGCATTTT. Its translation: CASSTGTGRQPQHF.

The chain is built from TRBV5-1 and TRBJ1-1, with 8 bases that match TRBD1. This CDR3 comprises 15 residues. Germline CDR1 and CDR2: SGHRS and YFSETQ. J lost 5 bases, V lost 3 bases, and 9 bases had no gene match. CDR3 sequence reads: CASSSQTGVFTEAFF. The DNA of the CDR3 is TGCGCCAGCAGCTCCCAGACAGGGGTATTTACTGAAGCTTTCTTT.

This clone has just a few counts. The rearrangement joins TRBV12-2 to TRBJ1-6; TRBD1 was called by the table and not checked on the DNA. TRBV12-2 is a pseudogene locus. There are 15 residues in the CDR3. CDR3 in amino acids: CASRFAGIGNSPLHF. DNA for the CDR3: TGTGCAAGTCGCTTCGCAGGGATAGGTAATTCACCCCTCCACTTT.

The CDR3 bases are TGCGCCAGCAGCCAAGAAGTCTCGGAGACCCAGTACTTC. Protein: CASSQEVSETQYF. The chain joins TRBV4-1 to TRBJ2-5; no clear D gene. V was shortened by 0 bases and J by 5 bases, with 7 bases between the two germline ends. The germline gives CDR1 MGHRA, CDR2 YSYEKL. The CDR3 has 13 amino acids.

The J gene is TRBJ1-6, the V gene TRBV2; D call uncertain. CDR1 is SNHLY and CDR2 is FYNNEI in the germline V gene. Deletions cut 5 bases from V and 8 bases from J, with 10 bases between. The CDR3 has 13 residues. Here the CDR3 DNA reads TGTGCCAGCAGTCGGGTGAAGGATTCACCCCTCCACTTT. It codes for CASSRVKDSPLHF.

The CDR3 protein is CASSLLQGAREQYF. In nucleotides, the CDR3 is TGTGCCAGCAGTTTATTACAGGGGGCGCGGGAACAGTACTTC. J is TRBJ2-7 and V is TRBV28; 9 bases agree with TRBD1. Germline assignment: CDR1 MDHEN and CDR2 SYDVKM. Losses at the gene ends were 1 base for V and 10 bases for J; bases not matched to a gene: 8. The CDR3 length is 14 residues.

This clone was observed once. V gene TRBV5-4 combines with J gene TRBJ1-2; D remains ambiguous. The CDR3 covers 12 residues. Trimming took 1 base from V and 6 from J, leaving 7 bases between them. Germline assignment: CDR1 SGHNT and CDR2 YYREEE (reference sequence). The CDR3 nucleotides read TGTGCCAGCAGCTTGTGGCGCGATGGCTACACCTTC. This gives the protein CASSLWRDGYTF.

The genes are TRBV9 and TRBJ1-1; no reliable D call. Trimming took 7 bases from V and 1 from J, leaving 5 bases between them. CDR3 length equals 11 residues. CDR1 and CDR2 from the germline V gene are SGDLS and YYNGEE. In nucleotides, the CDR3 is TGTGCCAGCGCAGGGAACACTGAAGCTTTCTTT. It specifies CASAGNTEAFF.

This clone was observed a few times. The rearrangement joins TRBV18 to TRBJ2-5; D is perhaps TRBD2 (5 bases). Trimming cost V 0 bases and J 4 bases, with 18 bases left between them. The CDR3 totals 17 residues. CDR1 and CDR2 (germline): KGHSH, LQKENI. The CDR3 sequence: CASSPPGGSSLGETQYF. The DNA of the CDR3 is TGTGCCAGCTCACCACCAGGAGGTTCTAGCCTTGGAGAGACCCAGTACTTC.

This clone has a handful of counts. The V and J genes are TRBV7-9 and TRBJ2-7; possibly TRBD2 for D (6 bases). This CDR3 is built from 13 residues. V shed 7 bases and J shed 7 bases, with 17 bases lying between them. CDR1 is SEHNR, CDR2 FQNEAQ, per germline (reference sequence). The CDR3 protein is CASKPAGGWEQYF. In nucleotides, the CDR3 is TGTGCCAGCAAACCAGCGGGTGGCTGGGAGCAGTACTTC.

This sequence joins TRBV7-7 and TRBJ2-5; D is undetermined. This CDR3 region has 13 residues. Between the trimmed V and J ends, which lost 2 bases and 2 bases, there was a span of 6 bases. Per germline, CDR1 SSHAT and CDR2 FNYEAQ (reference sequence). The CDR3 loop reads CASSLSSQETQYF. CDR3 DNA: TGTGCCAGCAGCTTATCATCGCAAGAGACCCAGTACTTC. Based on the CDR3 plus reference TRBV7-7 and TRBJ2-5, the full variable domain is GAGVSQSPRYKVTKRGQDVTLRCDPISSHATLYWYQQALGQGPEFLTYFNYEAQPDKSGLPSDRFSAERPEGSISTLTIQRTEQRDSAMYRCASSLSSQETQYFGPGTRLLVL.

The chain is built from TRBV6-5 and TRBJ1-3; D unresolved. The germline CDR1 and CDR2 sequences are MNHEY and SVGAGI. Trimming removed 6 bases at V and 2 bases at J, with 8 bases between. The CDR3 runs 13 residues. The CDR3 DNA reads TGTGCCAGCAGCCGGGAGACTGGAAACACCATATATTTT. Protein sequence: CASSRETGNTIYF.

The chain is built from TRBV19 and TRBJ1-5; the match to TRBD1 covers 8 bases. The V and J ends lost 9 bases and 13 bases, in that order; junction bases with no gene match: 17. The germline V gene encodes CDR1 LNHDA and CDR2 SQIVND (reference sequence). The CDR3 is made up of 14 amino acids. The CDR3 sequence is CASCLGQGSRKQHF. The DNA for the CDR3 is TGTGCCAGCTGCCTTGGACAGGGTTCCCGAAAACAGCATTTT.

The J gene is TRBJ1-1, the V gene TRBV28; weak D call: TRBD1 (6 bases). There are 16 residues in the CDR3. The ends were cut back, 2 bases at V and 1 base at J, with 14 bases in the middle. CDR1 MDHEN and CDR2 SYDVKM come from the germline V gene. DNA of the CDR3: TGTGCCAGCAGTTTAAGACAGGTCGCTAGGAACACTGAAGCTTTCTTT. This gives the protein CASSLRQVARNTEAFF.

Of note for this clone: Its ends do not fully match the called genes, so a read error is possible. V and J are TRBV5-3 and TRBJ1-2, with D possibly matching TRBD1 (5 bases). TRBV5-3 counts as an open reading frame of uncertain function. This CDR3 region has 12 residues. CDR3 sequence reads: CASSSTGDGYTF. The CDR3 coding sequence is TGTGCCAGCAGCTCGACGGGGGACGGCTACACCTTC.

CDR3 loop: CASSFRLAGDTQYF. The CDR3 region has the DNA TGCGCCAGCAGCTTTAGACTAGCGGGAGATACGCAGTATTTT. The chain has TRBV5-1 and TRBJ2-3; 10 bases are shared with TRBD2. Germline-derived CDR1 and CDR2 are SGHRS and YFSETQ. V lost 2 bases, J lost 5 bases, and 2 bases stayed unmatched. The CDR3 loop spans 14 amino acids.

This clone was counted a few times. This chain uses TRBV6-1 with TRBJ2-1; D remains unclear. This CDR3 has 14 residues. Germline CDR1 is MNHNS and CDR2 is SASEGT. V lost 1 base, J lost 7 bases, and 11 bases lay in between. CDR3 amino acids: CASSEVGRSNEQFF. DNA for the CDR3: TGTGCCAGCAGTGAAGTAGGTAGGAGTAATGAGCAGTTCTTC.

The CDR3 loop reads CASSSRTSGRGEQFF. As DNA, the CDR3 is TGTGCCAGCAGCTCGCGGACTAGCGGGAGGGGTGAGCAGTTCTTC. This sequence joins TRBV5-4 and TRBJ2-1; 15 bases are a match to TRBD2. Trimming at V came to 3 bases and at J to 9 bases, leaving 4 bases not matched to a gene. Germline CDR1 and CDR2: SGHNT and YYREEE (reference sequence). This CDR3 contains 15 residues.

The rearrangement joins TRBV7-6 to TRBJ2-5; D is undetermined. CDR1 and CDR2 from the germline V gene are SGHVS and FNYEAQ. Trimming left V 0 bases short and J 4 bases short, with 3 bases between. The CDR3 loop spans 12 amino acids. CDR3 sequence: CASSLASETQYF. CDR3 coding DNA: TGTGCCAGCAGCTTAGCGTCAGAGACCCAGTACTTC. Full variable domain (outside the CDR3, taken from reference TRBV7-6 and TRBJ2-5): GAGVSQSPRYKVTKRGQDVALRCDPISGHVSLYWYRQALGQGPEFLTYFNYEAQQDKSGLPNDRFSAERPEGSISTLTIQRTEQRDSAMYRCASSLASETQYFGPGTRLLVL.

This sequence joins TRBV5-8 and TRBJ1-5; D gene uncertain. Germline CDR1 reads SGHTS; CDR2 reads YDEGEE. The CDR3 totals 12 residues. Trimming left V 0 bases short and J 7 bases short, with 5 bases between. CDR3 protein: CASSLVWQPQHF. The CDR3 DNA reads TGTGCCAGCAGCTTGGTCTGGCAGCCCCAGCATTTT.

This clone turned up a few times. The rearrangement uses TRBV9 and TRBJ2-7; perhaps D is TRBD1 or TRBD2 (6 bases each). Germline V gene data show CDR1 as SGDLS and CDR2 as YYNGEE. V dropped 4 bases and J dropped 5 bases, with 19 bases sitting between them. This CDR3 is 15 amino acids long. CDR3 amino acids: CASSRGGTPKNEQYF. The CDR3 DNA follows: TGTGCCAGCAGCAGAGGGGGGACCCCGAAGAACGAGCAGTACTTC.

This rearrangement joins TRBV12-2 to TRBJ2-1; TRBD1, as called in the table, went unchecked against the DNA. TRBV12-2 is a pseudogene. This CDR3 is built from 15 residues. CDR3 nucleotides: TGTGCAAGTCGCTCCAAAAAAAGGACAGGGAATGAGCAGTTCTTC. Its translation is CASRSKKRTGNEQFF.

The V and J genes are TRBV11-1 and TRBJ2-7, with D unclear. The V end was cut by 5 bases, the J end by 2 bases, with 13 bases between. Germline CDR1 and CDR2: SGHAT and FQDESV (reference sequence). The length of the CDR3 is 14 residues. The CDR3 sequence is CASSRVDGTYEQYF. CDR3 bases: TGTGCCAGCAGCCGCGTTGACGGCACCTACGAGCAGTACTTC.